This passage covers 7 T cell receptor beta chains from one sample sequenced in a study of a mutant IDH1 vaccine in newly diagnosed glioma. For these receptors, no antigen is known. The assay was immunoSEQ multiplex PCR, and TCRdb's table has in-frame clones only and misses some. The sample carries roughly 62,000 clones, roughly four fifths recorded once. Time point meaning: week 5, during vaccination. The vaccine gave 300 ug of a 20-mer mutant IDH1 peptide subcutaneously per dose. The source was PBMCs, collected from a glioma patient whose treatment included an IDH1 peptide vaccine. The receptors stem from a woman in her forties or fifties with glioma.

This chain links TRBV2 with TRBJ2-5, with 8 bases that match TRBD2. The CDR3 is made up of 14 amino acids. With 6 bases clipped from V and 6 bases from J, the junction kept 9 bases outside the gene matches. CDR1 is SNHLY, CDR2 FYNNEI, per germline. CDR3: CASSQGLARQTQYF. The CDR3 DNA follows: TGTGCCAGCAGCCAAGGACTAGCCAGGCAGACCCAGTACTTC.

This chain uses TRBV7-2 with TRBJ1-2; D is uncertain. The CDR3 sequence is 13 residues long. Per the germline V gene, CDR1 is SGHTA and CDR2 is FQGNSA. The V gene lost 1 base and the J gene lost 5 bases, with 8 bases spanning the gap. The CDR3 bases are TGTGCCAGCAGCTTAGGGGCCAGATATGGCTACACCTTC. Translating gives CASSLGARYGYTF.

This clone appeared once. The chain recombines TRBV15 with TRBJ1-5, with a weak D call TRBD1 (5 bases). The CDR3 is made up of 18 amino acids. Germline V gene lookup returns CDR1 LNHNV and CDR2 YYDKDF (reference sequence). The ends were cut back, 0 bases at V and 0 bases at J, with 15 bases in the middle. The CDR3 DNA sequence: TGTGCCACCAGCAGAGACTTAATGGGGGGAAGTAGCAATCAGCCCCAGCATTTT. As protein: CATSRDLMGGSSNQPQHF.

V usage is TRBV9 and J usage is TRBJ2-4, with D perhaps matching TRBD2 (5 bases). Germline CDR1 is SGDLS and CDR2 is YYNGEE. V lost 0 bases to trimming and J lost 8 bases, with 15 bases between them. The CDR3 is 15 residues long. CDR3 loop: CASSVGTFQRDIQYF. The CDR3 region has the DNA TGTGCCAGCAGCGTAGGGACCTTCCAGAGGGACATTCAGTACTTC.

This chain links TRBV7-2 with TRBJ1-5; unclear D gene. The ends were cut back, 1 base at V and 7 bases at J, with 11 bases in the middle. The CDR3 has 14 residues. CDR1 and CDR2 (germline): SGHTA, FQGNSA. The DNA for the CDR3 is TGTGCCAGCAGCTTAGGTCCCAGCGGGCAGCCCCAGCATTTT. Protein sequence: CASSLGPSGQPQHF.

The V call is TRBV29-1, the J call TRBJ1-4, with 9 nucleotides matching TRBD1. This CDR3 is built from 15 residues. V dropped 6 bases and J dropped 8; count of bases not matched to a gene: 13. From germline, CDR1 is SQVTM and CDR2 ANQGSEA. Here the CDR3 reads CSVSGPTGGYEKLFF. The CDR3 nucleotides are TGCAGCGTCTCGGGCCCGACAGGGGGGTACGAAAAACTGTTTTTT. Together with reference TRBV29-1 and TRBJ1-4, the CDR3 gives the full variable domain: SAVISQKPSRDICQRGTSLTIQCQVDSQVTMMFWYRQQPGQSLTLIATANQGSEATYESGFVIDKFPISRPNLTFSTLTVSNMSPEDSSIYLCSVSGPTGGYEKLFFGSGTQLSVL.

The chain joins TRBV6-5 to TRBJ2-5; D is uncertain. The germline gives CDR1 MNHEY, CDR2 SVGAGI. V lost 0 bases and J lost 1, with 6 bases in between. The CDR3 has 14 residues. CDR3 sequence (DNA): TGTGCCAGCAGTTACTCTTCCGCCCAAGAGACCCAGTACTTC. Protein product: CASSYSSAQETQYF.